This T cell receptor (beta chain) comes out of a study of cytomegalovirus exposure and HLA in healthy donors. From germline, CDR1 is SGHTS and CDR2 YDEGEE. There are 18 residues in the CDR3. V lost 6 bases, J lost 2 bases, and 24 bases lay in between. As regards this clone: The antigen remains unidentified.

Study-wide findings and caveats: Common viral pathogens (according to a later analysis) appeared linked to several of the most significant clusters. Earlier results showed most TCR beta V segments being productive about 90% or about 30% of the time. Donors were assumed by presence/absence analyses to have roughly uniform sequencing depth. Association of some 18,000 TCR beta sequences with HLA alleles was found at 0.05 false discovery rate in a later analysis.

Vbeta (60) and Jbeta (13) primers were used in the PCR. Measured with immunoSEQ multiplex PCR; TCRdb has only the in-frame clones, and not every one. The data show about 170,000 clones, approximately 80% seen once. The sequenced sample consisted of PBMCs. This clonotype originated in a boy aged 2 to 10 in good health and CMV-seronegative. The chain links TRBV5-8 to TRBJ1-5, with a possible D match to TRBD1 (5 bases). CDR3 in DNA: TGTGCCAGCACCTTATTCCTGCGATCAGGGTCGGGCAATCAGCCCCAGCATTTT. Translating it yields CASTLFLRSGSGNQPQHF.